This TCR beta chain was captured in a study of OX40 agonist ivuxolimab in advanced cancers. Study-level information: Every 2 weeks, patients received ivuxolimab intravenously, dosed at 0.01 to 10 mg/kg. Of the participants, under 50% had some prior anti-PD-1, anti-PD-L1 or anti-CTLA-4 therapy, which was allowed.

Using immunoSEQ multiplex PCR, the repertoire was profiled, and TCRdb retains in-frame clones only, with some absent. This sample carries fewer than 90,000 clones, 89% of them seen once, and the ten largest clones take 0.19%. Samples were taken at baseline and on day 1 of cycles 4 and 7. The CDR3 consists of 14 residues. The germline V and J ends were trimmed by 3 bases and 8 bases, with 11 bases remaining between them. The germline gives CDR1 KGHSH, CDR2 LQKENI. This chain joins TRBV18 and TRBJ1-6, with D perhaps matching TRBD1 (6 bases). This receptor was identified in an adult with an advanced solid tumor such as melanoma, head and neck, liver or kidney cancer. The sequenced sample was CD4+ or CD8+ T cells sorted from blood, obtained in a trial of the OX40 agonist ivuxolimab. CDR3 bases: TGTGCCAGCTCACCGAGCGCAGGGGATTCACCCCTCCACTTT. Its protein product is CASSPSAGDSPLHF.